These 24 T cell receptor beta chains originate from one sample sequenced in a study of cytomegalovirus exposure and HLA in healthy donors. Primers for the PCR totalled 60 Vbeta and 13 Jbeta. The table came from immunoSEQ multiplex PCR; TCRdb's copy has only in-frame clones and leaves some out. In total, the table holds under 85,000 clones. Sequenced: PBMCs. Receptors originate from a boy aged 5-17 years in good health and CMV-seronegative.

This chain joins TRBV14 and TRBJ1-6; TRBD1 aligns across 9 bases. This CDR3 contains 14 residues. The junction had 6 bases not matched to a gene; V was cut back by 6 bases and J by 9 bases. Per germline, CDR1 SGHDN and CDR2 FVKESK. The CDR3 DNA is TGTGCCAGCAGGTTTACAGGGGGCAGTTCACCCCTCCACTTT. Translated, it gives CASRFTGGSSPLHF. Complete variable domain (other parts from reference TRBV14 and TRBJ1-6): EAGVTQFPSHSVIEKGQTVTLRCDPISGHDNLYWYRRVMGKEIKFLLHFVKESKQDESGMPNNRFLAERTGGTYSTLKVQPAELEDSGVYFCASRFTGGSSPLHFGNGTRLTVT.

The gene calls are TRBV5-5 and TRBJ2-2, with a weak D call TRBD2 (6 bases). Germline lookup yields CDR1 SGHKS and CDR2 YYEKEE (reference sequence). The CDR3 is 15 residues long. V lost 5 bases and J 5 bases, leaving 16 bases between the germline ends. DNA of the CDR3: TGTGCCAGCAGGCCCCTGGAGGGGTGGACCGGGGAGCTGTTTTTT. Translation: CASRPLEGWTGELFF.

V is TRBV11-2 and J is TRBJ1-1; 7 bases are a match to TRBD1. This CDR3 is 17 amino acids long. Germline V lookup: CDR1 SGHAT, CDR2 FQNNGV. J gave up 6 bases and V 6 bases, and 19 bases lay outside the gene matches. The CDR3 here is CASRPPSEGAAVPEAFF. In nucleotides, the CDR3 is TGTGCCAGCAGACCCCCCAGTGAGGGGGCGGCGGTTCCTGAAGCTTTCTTT.

V and J are TRBV7-9 and TRBJ2-3; 7 bases are a match to TRBD2. Germline CDR1 reads SEHNR; CDR2 reads FQNEAQ (reference sequence). The length of the CDR3 is 16 residues. With 1 base clipped from V and 3 bases from J, the junction kept 7 bases outside the gene matches. In DNA form, the CDR3 reads TGTGCCAGCAGCTTAGGGGGAGGGAGTTCTACAGATACGCAGTATTTT. Translating it yields CASSLGGGSSTDTQYF.

V is TRBV19 and J is TRBJ2-7; 7 positions match TRBD1. Germline CDR1 reads LNHDA; CDR2 reads SQIVND (reference sequence). The CDR3 loop spans 13 amino acids. J lost 3 bases, V lost 6 bases, and 5 bases had no gene match. The CDR3 protein is CASSPGQLYEQYF. The CDR3 nucleotides are TGTGCCAGTAGCCCGGGACAGCTCTACGAGCAGTACTTC.

The rearrangement uses TRBV11-3 and TRBJ2-7; D ambiguous. V shed 2 bases and J shed 6 bases, with 5 bases lying between them. Germline CDR1 SGHNT, CDR2 YENEEA. This CDR3 spans 11 amino acids. In nucleotides, the CDR3 is TGTGCCAGCAGCTTACAGTGCGAGCAGTACTTC. Residues: CASSLQCEQYF.

V gene TRBV7-9 combines with J gene TRBJ2-5; D is possibly TRBD1 (5 bases). Deletions cut 5 bases from V and 4 bases from J, with 14 bases between. From germline, CDR1 is SEHNR and CDR2 FQNEAQ (reference sequence). This CDR3 region has 14 residues. The CDR3 nucleotides read TGTGCCAGCAGCAAAAGTAGGGGTTTAGAGACCCAGTACTTC. Protein sequence: CASSKSRGLETQYF.

The chain recombines TRBV5-8 with TRBJ1-1, with D maybe TRBD1 (5 bases). V was cut by 1 base and J by 5 bases, with 12 bases left in between. The CDR3 extends over 14 amino acids. Germline CDR1 SGHTS, CDR2 YDEGEE. This CDR3 reads CASSLTGLGTEAFF. DNA for the CDR3: TGTGCCAGCAGCTTGACAGGCCTGGGGACTGAAGCTTTCTTT.

The chain employs TRBV5-1 and TRBJ2-5; 9 nucleotides line up with TRBD1. After removal of 4 bases from V and 7 bases from J, the junction contained 5 bases not matched to a gene. Germline CDR1 is SGHRS and CDR2 is YFSETQ. The CDR3 runs 13 residues. CDR3 region: CASSMGQGGTQYF. In nucleotides, the CDR3 is TGCGCCAGCAGCATGGGACAGGGTGGGACCCAGTACTTC. Filled out from reference TRBV5-1 and TRBJ2-5, the complete variable domain reads KAGVTQTPRYLIKTRGQQVTLSCSPISGHRSVSWYQQTPGQGLQFLFEYFSETQRNKGNFPGRFSGRQFSNSRSEMNVSTLELGDSALYLCASSMGQGGTQYFGPGTRLLVL.

V gene TRBV27 combines with J gene TRBJ1-1, with TRBD1 as a possible D gene (6 bases). Germline V gives CDR1 MNHEY, CDR2 SMNVEV (reference sequence). The V gene lost 5 bases and the J gene lost 7 bases, with 14 bases spanning the gap. The CDR3 is 13 residues long. The CDR3 protein is CASSPGAGVEAFF. The CDR3 DNA is TGTGCCAGCAGTCCCGGGGCAGGGGTTGAAGCTTTCTTT.

In the case of this clone: Germline and junction disagree at one end, which may indicate a read error. Other nucleotide sequences in the sample specify the same CDR3. The genes are TRBV30 and TRBJ1-1; D gene uncertain. From germline, CDR1 is GTSNPN and CDR2 SVGIG (reference sequence). The CDR3 is made up of 15 amino acids. The CDR3, as DNA: TGTGCCTGGAGTCCCTCGACGGGGATAGTGACTGAGGCTTTCTTT. Translation: CAWSPSTGIVTEAFF.

The chain employs TRBV14 and TRBJ1-6; weak D call: TRBD1 (5 bases). This CDR3 contains 15 residues. V lost 0 bases and J 11 bases, leaving 14 bases between the germline ends. Looked up from germline, CDR1 is SGHDN and CDR2 is FVKESK. CDR3 protein: CASSQEQGGVTPLHF. CDR3 DNA: TGTGCCAGCAGCCAAGAACAAGGAGGGGTTACACCCCTCCACTTT.

The rearrangement links TRBV6-6 to TRBJ1-2; 8 bases fit TRBD1. The germline CDR1 and CDR2 sequences are MNHNY and SVGAGI (reference sequence). V lost 3 bases and J lost 4; bases outside the gene matches: 4. The CDR3 sequence is 14 residues long. The CDR3 loop reads CASSYGQGSYGYTF. Here the CDR3 DNA reads TGTGCCAGCAGTTATGGACAGGGCTCCTATGGCTACACCTTC.

The V call is TRBV7-9, the J call TRBJ1-1; D call uncertain. V was pared by 7 bases and J by 5 bases, with 20 bases between. The CDR3 has 15 amino acids. The V gene's germline CDR1 is SEHNR and CDR2 FQNEAQ (reference sequence). The CDR3 DNA follows: TGTGCCAGCATCCATAACTCACTTGAGAGGACTGAAGCTTTCTTT. Translation: CASIHNSLERTEAFF.

This chain links TRBV7-9 with TRBJ1-6; D possibly corresponds to TRBD1 (6 bases). The germline V gene encodes CDR1 SEHNR and CDR2 FQNEAQ (reference sequence). The CDR3 covers 14 residues. The V end was cut by 1 base, the J end by 7 bases, with 8 bases between. The CDR3 sequence is CASSLGQENSPLHF. The CDR3 DNA reads TGTGCCAGCAGCTTAGGACAGGAGAATTCACCCCTCCACTTT.

This sequence joins TRBV7-3 and TRBJ2-1, with 9 bases lining up with TRBD1. V shed 5 bases and J 7 bases; nucleotides not matched to a gene: 6. Germline-derived CDR1 and CDR2 are SGHTA and FQGTGA. The CDR3 consists of 14 residues. CDR3 sequence: CASSPAGTGNEQFF. CDR3 in DNA: TGTGCCAGCAGCCCTGCCGGGACAGGGAATGAGCAGTTCTTC.

The chain is built from TRBV5-1 and TRBJ2-3; TRBD2 is a possible D gene (5 bases). The V gene lost 0 bases and the J gene lost 3 bases, with 11 bases spanning the gap. Germline loops: CDR1 SGHRS, CDR2 YFSETQ. The CDR3 length is 15 residues. The CDR3 sequence: CASSLGELGTDTQYF. CDR3 coding DNA: TGCGCCAGCAGCTTGGGGGAGCTCGGGACAGATACGCAGTATTTT.

This chain joins TRBV27 and TRBJ2-5; the D gene is possibly TRBD1 (5 bases). This CDR3 is built from 12 residues. CDR1 is MNHEY, CDR2 SMNVEV, per germline (reference sequence). Between the trimmed V and J ends, which lost 6 bases and 5 bases, there was a span of 10 bases. The CDR3 sequence is CASRKPGETQYF. DNA for the CDR3: TGTGCCAGCAGGAAGCCAGGGGAGACCCAGTACTTC.

The chain links TRBV7-9 to TRBJ1-4; TRBD1 matches at 8 bases. Germline V gives CDR1 SEHNR, CDR2 FQNEAQ (reference sequence). V shed 3 bases and J 7 bases; nucleotides not matched to a gene: 1. This CDR3 is 13 amino acids long. The CDR3 loop is CASSFRGLEKLFF. In DNA form, the CDR3 reads TGTGCCAGCAGCTTCAGGGGGCTTGAAAAACTGTTTTTT.

The chain joins TRBV30 to TRBJ1-2; TRBD1 agrees at 7 bases. This CDR3 comprises 12 residues. V lost 5 bases to trimming and J lost 0 bases; unmatched junction nucleotides: 0. CDR1 is GTSNPN, CDR2 SVGIG, per germline (reference sequence). In DNA form, the CDR3 reads TGTGCCTGGGACAGGGCTAACTATGGCTACACCTTC. It encodes CAWDRANYGYTF. Drawing the rest from reference TRBV30 and TRBJ1-2, the complete variable domain is SQTIHQWPATLVQPVGSPLSLECTVEGTSNPNLYWYRQAAGRGLQLLFYSVGIGQISSEVPQNLSASRPQDRQFILSSKKLLLSDSGFYLCAWDRANYGYTFGSGTRLTVV.

V and J are TRBV30 and TRBJ2-7; TRBD2 might be the D (5 bases). Deletions cut 2 bases from V and 6 bases from J, with 5 bases between. Germline-derived CDR1 and CDR2 are GTSNPN and SVGIG (reference sequence). The CDR3 length is 10 residues. The DNA for the CDR3 is TGTGCCTGGAGTCGGGGCGAGCAGTACTTC. Translating gives CAWSRGEQYF.

Of note for this clone: Mismatch with germline at one junction end may stem from a read error. J is TRBJ2-7 and V is TRBV4-3; a possible D gene is TRBD2 (5 bases). The germline V gene has CDR1 LGHNA and CDR2 YSLEER. This CDR3 contains 15 residues. CDR3 nucleotide sequence: TGCGCCAGCTGCCAAGCGGTAAGGAGCGCCTACGAGCAGTACTTC. The encoded protein is CASCQAVRSAYEQYF.

The chain is built from TRBV2 and TRBJ2-5; 9 nucleotides line up with TRBD1. Trimming removed 4 bases from V and 5 bases from J; junction bases left unmatched: 8. Looked up from germline, CDR1 is SNHLY and CDR2 is FYNNEI. The CDR3 has 15 amino acids. In DNA form, the CDR3 reads TGTGCCAGCAGTGCCGCCGGACAGGGGTCTGAGACCCAGTACTTC. Translation: CASSAAGQGSETQYF.

V is TRBV9 and J is TRBJ2-7; tentative D call: TRBD2 (6 bases). The CDR3 spans 15 residues. Germline V gene data show CDR1 as SGDLS and CDR2 as YYNGEE. The V end was cut by 0 bases, the J end by 5 bases, with 15 bases between. In DNA form, the CDR3 reads TGTGCCAGCAGCGTAGGTCTTAGCGGTAACAACGAGCAGTACTTC. Residues: CASSVGLSGNNEQYF.